The T cell receptor (beta chain) described here comes from a study of early T cells in non-severe SARS-CoV-2 infection. Study-level information: Sequencing used unsorted whole-blood bulk RNA, so chains lack pairing. Findings and limits, study-wide: Missing private and CD4 specificities, VDJdb matching favored anti-spike CD8 responses.

Molecules of cDNA were individually given unique molecular identifiers that were attached to them. From the 5' RACE reads, TCRdb called clonotypes with MiXCR, one entry per CDR3 protein. This table holds 50,000 to 80,000 distinct CDR3 sequences, approximately 9.2% found once. The CDR3 has 14 amino acids. Germline CDR1 reads SEHNR; CDR2 reads FQNEAQ (reference sequence). V dropped 6 bases and J dropped 1 base, with 13 bases sitting between them. This clonotype was observed at least ten times. The antigen is not known. The input for sequencing was whole blood, taken at baseline. This TCR was sampled from an adult who was a healthcare worker with PCR-confirmed SARS-CoV-2 infection or an uninfected control (not recorded which). The gene calls are TRBV7-9 and TRBJ2-7; D possibly corresponds to TRBD1 (5 bases). The CDR3 loop is CASSPTDRSYEQYF. The DNA of the CDR3 is TGTGCCAGCAGTCCAACTGACAGATCCTACGAGCAGTACTTC.